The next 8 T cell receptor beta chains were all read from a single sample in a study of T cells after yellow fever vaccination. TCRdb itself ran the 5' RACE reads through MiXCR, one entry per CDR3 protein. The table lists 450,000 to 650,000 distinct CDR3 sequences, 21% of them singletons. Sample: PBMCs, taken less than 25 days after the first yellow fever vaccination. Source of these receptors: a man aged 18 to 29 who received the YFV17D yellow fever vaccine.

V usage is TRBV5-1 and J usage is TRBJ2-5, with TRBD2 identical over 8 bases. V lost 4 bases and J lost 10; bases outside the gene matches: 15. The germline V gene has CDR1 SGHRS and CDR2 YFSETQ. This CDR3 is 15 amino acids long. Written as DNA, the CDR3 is TGCGCCAGCAGCATTACAGCGGGGGAGCCGGGGGGCCAGTACTTC. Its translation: CASSITAGEPGGQYF.

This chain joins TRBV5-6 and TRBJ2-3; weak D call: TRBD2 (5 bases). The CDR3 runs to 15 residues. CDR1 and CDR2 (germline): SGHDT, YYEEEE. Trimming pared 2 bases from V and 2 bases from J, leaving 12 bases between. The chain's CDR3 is CASSFGLAATDTQYF. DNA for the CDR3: TGTGCCAGCAGCTTTGGCCTAGCAGCCACAGATACGCAGTATTTT.

As DNA, the CDR3 is TGCAGTGCGGGATCCACAATTGGGGAGGCTGGCTACACCTTC. It is translated as CSAGSTIGEAGYTF. The chain has TRBV20-1 and TRBJ1-2; D unresolved. V lost 6 bases, J lost 7 bases, and 21 bases lay in between. There are 14 residues in the CDR3. Germline values: CDR1 DFQATT, CDR2 SNEGSKA (reference sequence).

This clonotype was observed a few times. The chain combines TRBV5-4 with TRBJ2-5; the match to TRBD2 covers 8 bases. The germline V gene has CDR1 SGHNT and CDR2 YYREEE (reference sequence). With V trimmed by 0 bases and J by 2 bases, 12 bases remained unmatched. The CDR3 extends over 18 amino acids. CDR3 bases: TGTGCCAGCAGCTTGGCCGGCAGCGGGGGTGGACCTCAAGAGACCCAGTACTTC. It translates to CASSLAGSGGGPQETQYF.

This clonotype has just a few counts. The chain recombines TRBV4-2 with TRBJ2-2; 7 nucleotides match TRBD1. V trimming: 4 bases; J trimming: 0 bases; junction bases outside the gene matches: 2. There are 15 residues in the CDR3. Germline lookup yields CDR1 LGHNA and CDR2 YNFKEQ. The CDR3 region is CASSPQGSNTGELFF. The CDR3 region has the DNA TGTGCCAGCAGCCCACAGGGGTCGAACACCGGGGAGCTGTTTTTT.

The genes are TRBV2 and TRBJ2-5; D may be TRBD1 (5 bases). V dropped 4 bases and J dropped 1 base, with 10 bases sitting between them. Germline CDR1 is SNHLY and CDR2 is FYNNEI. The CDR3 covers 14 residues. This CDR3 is CASSGQLTQETQYF. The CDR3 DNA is TGTGCCAGCAGTGGACAGCTAACCCAAGAGACCCAGTACTTC. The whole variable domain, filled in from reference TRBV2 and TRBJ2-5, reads EPEVTQTPSHQVTQMGQEVILRCVPISNHLYFYWYRQILGQKVEFLVSFYNNEISEKSEIFDDQFSVERPDGSNFTLKIRSTKLEDSAMYFCASSGQLTQETQYFGPGTRLLVL.

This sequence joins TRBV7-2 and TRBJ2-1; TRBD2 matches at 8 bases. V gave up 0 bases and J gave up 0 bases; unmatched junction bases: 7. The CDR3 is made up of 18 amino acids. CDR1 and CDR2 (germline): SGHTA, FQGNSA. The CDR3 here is CASSLAPGLGSSYNEQFF. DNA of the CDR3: TGTGCCAGCAGCTTAGCGCCGGGACTAGGGAGCTCCTACAATGAGCAGTTCTTC.

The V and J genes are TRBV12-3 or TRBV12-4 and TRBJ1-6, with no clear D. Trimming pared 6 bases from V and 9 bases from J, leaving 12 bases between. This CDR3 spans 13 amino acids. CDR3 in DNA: TGTGCCAGCAGACCCTCGGGCGGTTCACCCCTCCACTTT. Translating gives CASRPSGGSPLHF.